Each of the 9 T cell receptor beta chains below was sequenced from the same sample in a study of cytomegalovirus exposure and HLA in healthy donors. In the PCR, 60 Vbeta and 13 Jbeta primers were used. The table came from immunoSEQ multiplex PCR; TCRdb's copy has only in-frame clones and leaves some out. The sample consists of 100,000 to 120,000 clones, 65% to 85% of them appearing once. The sequenced material came from PBMCs. These receptors all stem from a woman aged 18-30 years in good health and CMV-seronegative.

This chain links TRBV5-1 with TRBJ1-1; TRBD1 agrees at 9 bases. J lost 1 base, V lost 4 bases, and 11 bases had no gene match. The CDR3 loop spans 17 amino acids. Germline CDR1 and CDR2: SGHRS and YFSETQ. CDR3 protein: CASSNRDRDGRNTEAFF. The CDR3 DNA follows: TGCGCCAGCAGCAACCGGGACAGGGACGGGAGGAACACTGAAGCTTTCTTT.

This clone has a handful of counts. The rearrangement joins TRBV6-4 to TRBJ2-2; TRBD2 might be the D (6 bases). Germline loops: CDR1 MRHNA, CDR2 SNTAGT. The CDR3 consists of 14 residues. V was clipped by 8 bases and J by 3 bases, with 13 bases between them. In nucleotides, the CDR3 is TGTGCCAGCGGGCGGGGTACGGACACCGGGGAGCTGTTTTTT. Encoded protein: CASGRGTDTGELFF.

The chain employs TRBV10-3 and TRBJ1-1; 9 bases are a match to TRBD1. The V and J ends lost 8 bases and 1 base, in that order; junction bases with no gene match: 5. The CDR3 runs 14 residues. The V gene's germline CDR1 is ENHRY and CDR2 SYGVKD. CDR3 in DNA: TGTGCCATCGGGGGACAGGGTACGAACACTGAAGCTTTCTTT. Translation gives CAIGGQGTNTEAFF.

The rearrangement links TRBV7-9 to TRBJ1-1; 7 bases are a match to TRBD1. The germline V gene encodes CDR1 SEHNR and CDR2 FQNEAQ (reference sequence). The V segment lost 5 bases and the J segment 9 bases; nucleotides outside the gene matches: 12. CDR3 length equals 14 residues. CDR3 DNA: TGTGCCAGCAGCCTGCAGTGGGACAGAAATCAAGCTTTCTTT. It specifies CASSLQWDRNQAFF.

Concerning this clone: The identical CDR3 is also encoded by other nucleotide sequences in the sample. The chain combines TRBV7-2 with TRBJ1-1; 7 nucleotides align to TRBD1. With 5 bases clipped from V and 5 bases from J, the junction kept 11 bases outside the gene matches. CDR1 is SGHTA and CDR2 is FQGNSA in the germline V gene. This CDR3 spans 15 amino acids. CDR3 nucleotide sequence: TGTGCCAGCAGCCTACAAAAGGGGGCGCCTACTGAAGCTTTCTTT. It translates to CASSLQKGAPTEAFF.

This rearrangement joins TRBV5-1 to TRBJ2-7, with no clear D. Germline CDR1 and CDR2: SGHRS and YFSETQ. Trimming cost V 1 base and J 1 base, with 9 bases left between them. CDR3 length equals 14 residues. CDR3 in DNA: TGCGCCAGCAGCTTGTCCCCCGGTTCCTACGAGCAGTACTTC. Protein: CASSLSPGSYEQYF.

The chain is built from TRBV19 and TRBJ1-2; possibly TRBD1 for D (6 bases). This CDR3 is 18 amino acids long. Deletions cut 7 bases from V and 0 bases from J, with 24 bases between. Germline CDR1 reads LNHDA; CDR2 reads SQIVND (reference sequence). The CDR3 coding sequence is TGTGCCAGTACCCACATAGGTACAGGGCCCATCACTAACTATGGCTACACCTTC. This codes for CASTHIGTGPITNYGYTF.

As to this clone: The sample contains more than one DNA sequence encoding this CDR3. The chain joins TRBV5-8 to TRBJ1-4; 11 bases fit TRBD1. The V segment lost 5 bases and the J segment 5 bases; nucleotides outside the gene matches: 8. Germline lookup yields CDR1 SGHTS and CDR2 YDEGEE. This CDR3 has 16 residues. This CDR3 is CASSGTGTGGNEKLFF. Here the CDR3 DNA reads TGTGCCAGCAGTGGGACGGGGACAGGGGGGAATGAAAAACTGTTTTTT.

The chain couples TRBV5-1 to TRBJ2-2; D is unclear. Germline CDR1 is SGHRS and CDR2 is YFSETQ. V was trimmed by 2 bases and J by 7 bases, leaving 21 bases between them. The CDR3 is made up of 17 amino acids. DNA of the CDR3: TGCGCCAGCAGCTTATACGCCGGAGTCTCTATTAACGGGGAGCTGTTTTTT. Translated, it gives CASSLYAGVSINGELFF. Drawing the rest from reference TRBV5-1 and TRBJ2-2, the complete variable domain is KAGVTQTPRYLIKTRGQQVTLSCSPISGHRSVSWYQQTPGQGLQFLFEYFSETQRNKGNFPGRFSGRQFSNSRSEMNVSTLELGDSALYLCASSLYAGVSINGELFFGEGSRLTVL.